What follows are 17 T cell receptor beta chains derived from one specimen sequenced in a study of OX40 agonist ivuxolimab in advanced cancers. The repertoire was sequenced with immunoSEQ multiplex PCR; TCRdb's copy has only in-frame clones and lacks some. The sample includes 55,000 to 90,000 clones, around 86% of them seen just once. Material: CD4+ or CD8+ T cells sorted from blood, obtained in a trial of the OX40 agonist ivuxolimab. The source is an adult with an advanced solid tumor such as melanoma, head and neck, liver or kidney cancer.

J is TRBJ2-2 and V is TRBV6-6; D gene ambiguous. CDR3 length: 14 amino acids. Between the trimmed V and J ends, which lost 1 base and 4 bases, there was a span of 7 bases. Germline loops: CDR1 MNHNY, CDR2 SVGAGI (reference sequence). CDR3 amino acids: CASSYLGSTGELFF. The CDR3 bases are TGTGCCAGCAGTTACTTGGGTTCCACCGGGGAGCTGTTTTTT.

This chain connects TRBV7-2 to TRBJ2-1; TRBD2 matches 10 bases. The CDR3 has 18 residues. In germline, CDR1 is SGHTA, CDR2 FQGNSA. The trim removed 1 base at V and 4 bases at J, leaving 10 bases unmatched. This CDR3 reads CASSLERLAGAFYNEQFF. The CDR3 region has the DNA TGTGCCAGCAGCTTAGAAAGGCTAGCGGGAGCTTTTTACAATGAGCAGTTCTTC.

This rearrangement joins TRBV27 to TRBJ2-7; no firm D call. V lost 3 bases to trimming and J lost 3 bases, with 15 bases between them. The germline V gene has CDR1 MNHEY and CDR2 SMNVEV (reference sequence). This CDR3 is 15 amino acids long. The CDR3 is CASSLRSGSHYEQYF. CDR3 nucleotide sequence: TGTGCCAGCAGTTTGAGGTCAGGCTCTCACTACGAGCAGTACTTC.

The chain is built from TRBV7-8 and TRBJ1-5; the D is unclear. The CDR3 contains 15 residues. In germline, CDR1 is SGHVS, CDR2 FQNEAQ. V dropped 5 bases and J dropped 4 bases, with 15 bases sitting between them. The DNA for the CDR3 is TGTGCCAGCAGCCCGTCCCGCCAGAGAAATCAGCCCCAGCATTTT. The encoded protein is CASSPSRQRNQPQHF.

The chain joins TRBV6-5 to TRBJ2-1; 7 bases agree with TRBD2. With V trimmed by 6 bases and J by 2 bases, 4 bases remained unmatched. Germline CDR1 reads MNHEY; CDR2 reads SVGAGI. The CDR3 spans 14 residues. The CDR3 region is CASSLGLAYNEQFF. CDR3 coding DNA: TGTGCCAGCAGCCTTGGACTAGCCTACAATGAGCAGTTCTTC.

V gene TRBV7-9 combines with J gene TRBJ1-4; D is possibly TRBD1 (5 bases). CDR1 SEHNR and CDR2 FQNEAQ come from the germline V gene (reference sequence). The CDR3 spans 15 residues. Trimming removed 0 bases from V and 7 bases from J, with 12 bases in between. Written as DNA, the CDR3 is TGTGCCAGCAGCTTAGCGGGCGGGGGGAGTGAAAAACTGTTTTTT. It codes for CASSLAGGGSEKLFF.

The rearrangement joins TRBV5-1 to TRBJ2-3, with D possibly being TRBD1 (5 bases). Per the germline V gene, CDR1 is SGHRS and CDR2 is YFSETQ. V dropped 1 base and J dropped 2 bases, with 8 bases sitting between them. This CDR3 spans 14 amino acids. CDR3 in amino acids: CASSLKGFTDTQYF. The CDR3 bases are TGCGCCAGCAGCTTGAAGGGGTTCACAGATACGCAGTATTTT.

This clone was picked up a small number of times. This CDR3 is CASSGGTGVYEQYF. CDR3 DNA: TGTGCCAGCAGCGGCGGGACAGGGGTTTACGAGCAGTACTTC. This chain links TRBV6-1 with TRBJ2-7; the match to TRBD1 covers 10 bases. The germline V gene encodes CDR1 MNHNS and CDR2 SASEGT. This CDR3 is built from 14 residues. Unmatched junction bases numbered 6, after V lost 6 bases and J lost 4 bases.

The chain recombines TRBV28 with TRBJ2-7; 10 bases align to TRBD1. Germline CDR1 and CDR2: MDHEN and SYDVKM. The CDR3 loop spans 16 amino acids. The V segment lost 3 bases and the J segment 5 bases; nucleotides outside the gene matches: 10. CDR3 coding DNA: TGTGCCAGCAGTTTCGGGCGTCGACAGGGGGCGCACGAGCAGTACTTC. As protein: CASSFGRRQGAHEQYF.

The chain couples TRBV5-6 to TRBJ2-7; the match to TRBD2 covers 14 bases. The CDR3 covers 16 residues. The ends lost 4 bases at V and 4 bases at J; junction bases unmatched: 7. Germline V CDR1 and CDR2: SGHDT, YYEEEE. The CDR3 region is CASSGGLAGVPYEQYF. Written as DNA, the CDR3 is TGTGCCAGCAGCGGGGGACTAGCGGGAGTACCTTACGAGCAGTACTTC.

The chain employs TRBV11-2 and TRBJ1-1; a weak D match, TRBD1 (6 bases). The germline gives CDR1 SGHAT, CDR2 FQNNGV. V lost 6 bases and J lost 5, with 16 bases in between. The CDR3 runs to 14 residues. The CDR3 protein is CASSGQRAGTEAFF. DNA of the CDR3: TGTGCCAGCAGTGGACAGAGGGCGGGGACTGAAGCTTTCTTT.

CDR3 DNA: TGTGCCTGGATTAGACAGGCGACCACTGAAGCTTTCTTT. It encodes CAWIRQATTEAFF. The rearrangement uses TRBV30 and TRBJ1-1; TRBD1 might be the D (6 bases). Trimming removed 4 bases from V and 4 bases from J, with 13 bases in between. This CDR3 is 13 amino acids long. CDR1 and CDR2 from the germline V gene are GTSNPN and SVGIG (reference sequence).

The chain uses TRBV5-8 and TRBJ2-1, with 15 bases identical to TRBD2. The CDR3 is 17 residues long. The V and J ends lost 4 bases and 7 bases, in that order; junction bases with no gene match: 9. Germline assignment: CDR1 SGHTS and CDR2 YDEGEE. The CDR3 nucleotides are TGTGCCAGCAGCCCAGGACTAGCGGGGGGGCTGGGGAATGAGCAGTTCTTC. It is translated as CASSPGLAGGLGNEQFF.

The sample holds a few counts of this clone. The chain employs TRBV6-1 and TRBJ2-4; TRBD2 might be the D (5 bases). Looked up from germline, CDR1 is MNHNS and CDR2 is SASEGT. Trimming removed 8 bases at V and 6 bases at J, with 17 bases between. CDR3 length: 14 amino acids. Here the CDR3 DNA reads TGTGCCAGCGCCTATAGTGGGAGCGGAAACATTCAGTACTTC. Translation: CASAYSGSGNIQYF.

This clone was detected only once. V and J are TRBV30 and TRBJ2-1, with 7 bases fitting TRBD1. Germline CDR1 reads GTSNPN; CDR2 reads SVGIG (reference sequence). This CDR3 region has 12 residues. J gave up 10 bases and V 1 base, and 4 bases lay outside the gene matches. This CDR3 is CAWSDRGREQFF. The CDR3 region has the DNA TGTGCCTGGAGTGACAGGGGCAGGGAGCAGTTCTTC.

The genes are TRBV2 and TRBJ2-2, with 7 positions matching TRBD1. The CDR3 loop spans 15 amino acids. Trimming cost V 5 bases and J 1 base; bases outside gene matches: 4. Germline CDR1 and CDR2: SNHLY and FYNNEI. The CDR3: CASSYQGVNTGELFF. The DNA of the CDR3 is TGTGCCAGCAGTTACCAGGGGGTGAACACCGGGGAGCTGTTTTTT.

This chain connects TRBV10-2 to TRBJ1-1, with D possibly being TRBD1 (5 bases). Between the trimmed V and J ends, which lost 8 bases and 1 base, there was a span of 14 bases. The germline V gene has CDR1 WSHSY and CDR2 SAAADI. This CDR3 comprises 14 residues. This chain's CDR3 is CASLRGGPNTEAFF. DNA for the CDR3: TGCGCCAGCCTTCGGGGCGGACCGAACACTGAAGCTTTCTTT.